The rows below give T cell receptor beta chains drawn from one sample of a study of cytomegalovirus exposure and HLA in healthy donors. Generated by immunoSEQ multiplex PCR, the TCRdb table keeps only in-frame clones and is missing some. The top ten hold roughly 0.66% of the sample, which has about 110,000 clones, approximately 94% seen once. Specimen: PBMCs. All receptors derive from a woman younger than 35 in good health and CMV-seronegative. Both conserved end residues are part of each CDR3. A D gene is named only where the DNA matches it firmly.

>TRBJ1-1|TRBD1|TRBV29-1
TGCAGCGTTGAAGTACAGGGGGCCTTTGAAGCTTTCTTT
CSVEVQGAFEAFF
>TRBJ1-2|TRBD1|TRBV4-3
TGCGCCAGCAGCCACCAACAGGGGACTAACTATGGCTACACCTTC
CASSHQQGTNYGYTF
>TRBJ2-1|TRBD2|TRBV6-1
TGTGCCAGCAGTATACTAGCGGGGAGATACAATGAGCAGTTCTTC
CASSILAGRYNEQFF
>TRBJ2-7|TRBD2|TRBV28
TGTGCCAGCACCCGGGGGGGCCCCTACGAGCAGTACTTC
CASTRGGPYEQYF
>TRBJ2-3|NA|TRBV7-9
TGTGCCAGCAGCCCCTTAGCCCTAGCAGCAAATACGCAGTATTTT
CASSPLALAANTQYF
>TRBJ1-1|TRBD1|TRBV7-6
TGTGCCAGCAGCCGTACAGGGGGACGGGGTGAAGCTTTCTTT
CASSRTGGRGEAFF
>TRBJ2-4|NA|TRBV2
TGTGCCAGCAGTGAAGTTAGGGGTAAAGGACAAAACATTCAGTACTTC
CASSEVRGKGQNIQYF
>TRBJ1-5|TRBD1|TRBV4-1
TGCGCCAGCAGCCAGGCAGGGGGTGGCAATCAGCCCCAGCATTTT
CASSQAGGGNQPQHF
>TRBJ2-4|NA|TRBV14
TGTGCCAGCAGCCAAGATCGGGTAGTTGGGAGCCTAGCCAAAAACATTCAGTACTTC
CASSQDRVVGSLAKNIQYF
>TRBJ2-2|NA|TRBV27
TGTGCCAGCAGTTTAGGGCAGAACACCGGGGAGCTGTTTTTT
CASSLGQNTGELFF
>TRBJ1-4|NA|TRBV30
TGTGCCTGGAGTGTTTGGAAAAGTCGGGGGGGTAGTGAAAAACTGTTTTTT
CAWSVWKSRGGSEKLFF
>TRBJ1-1|TRBD1|TRBV7-9
TGTGCCAGCAGCTTAGTAGACAGGGGGAGGACTGAAGCTTTCTTT
CASSLVDRGRTEAFF